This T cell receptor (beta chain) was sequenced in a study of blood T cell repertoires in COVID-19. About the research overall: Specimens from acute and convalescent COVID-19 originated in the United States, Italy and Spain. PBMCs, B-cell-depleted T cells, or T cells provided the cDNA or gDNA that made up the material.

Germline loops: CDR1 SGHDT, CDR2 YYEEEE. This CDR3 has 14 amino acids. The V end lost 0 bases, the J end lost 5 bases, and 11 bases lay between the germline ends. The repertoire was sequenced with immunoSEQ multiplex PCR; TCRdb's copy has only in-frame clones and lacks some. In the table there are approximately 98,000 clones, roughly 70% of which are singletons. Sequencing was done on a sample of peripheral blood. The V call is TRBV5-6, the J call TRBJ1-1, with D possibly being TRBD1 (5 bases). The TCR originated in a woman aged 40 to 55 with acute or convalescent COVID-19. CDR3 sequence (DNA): TGTGCCAGCAGCTTGGAAGGACAAGGTACTGAAGCTTTCTTT. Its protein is CASSLEGQGTEAFF.